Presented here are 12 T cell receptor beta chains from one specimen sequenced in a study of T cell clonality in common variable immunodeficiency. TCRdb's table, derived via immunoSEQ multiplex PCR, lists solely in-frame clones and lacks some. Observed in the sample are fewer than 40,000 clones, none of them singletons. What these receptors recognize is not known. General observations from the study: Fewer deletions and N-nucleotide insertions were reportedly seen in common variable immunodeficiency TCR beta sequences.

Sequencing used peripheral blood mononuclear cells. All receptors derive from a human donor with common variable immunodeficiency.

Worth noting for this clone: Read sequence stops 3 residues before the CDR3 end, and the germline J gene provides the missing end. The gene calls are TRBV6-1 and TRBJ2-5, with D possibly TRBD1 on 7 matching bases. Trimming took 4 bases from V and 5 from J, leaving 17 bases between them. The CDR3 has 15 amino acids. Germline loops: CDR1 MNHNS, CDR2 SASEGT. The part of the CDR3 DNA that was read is TGTGCCAGCAGTGTTGTCAGGGGGGAGTCGGAGACC. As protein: CASSVVRGESET. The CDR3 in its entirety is CASSVVRGESETQYF.

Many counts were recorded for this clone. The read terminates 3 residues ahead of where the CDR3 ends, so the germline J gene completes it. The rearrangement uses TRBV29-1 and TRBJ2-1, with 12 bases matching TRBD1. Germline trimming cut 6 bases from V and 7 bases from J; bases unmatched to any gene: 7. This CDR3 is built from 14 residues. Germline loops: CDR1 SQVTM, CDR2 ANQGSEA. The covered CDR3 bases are TGCAGCGTAGAGGGACAGGGGGCTTTTAATGAG. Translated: CSVEGQGAFNE. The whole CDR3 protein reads CSVEGQGAFNEQFF.

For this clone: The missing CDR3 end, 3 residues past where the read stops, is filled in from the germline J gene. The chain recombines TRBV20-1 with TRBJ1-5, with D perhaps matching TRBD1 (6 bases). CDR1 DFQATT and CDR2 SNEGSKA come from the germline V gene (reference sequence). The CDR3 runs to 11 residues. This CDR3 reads CSASIRGPQHF. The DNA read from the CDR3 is TGCAGTGCTAGTATCAGGGGACCC.

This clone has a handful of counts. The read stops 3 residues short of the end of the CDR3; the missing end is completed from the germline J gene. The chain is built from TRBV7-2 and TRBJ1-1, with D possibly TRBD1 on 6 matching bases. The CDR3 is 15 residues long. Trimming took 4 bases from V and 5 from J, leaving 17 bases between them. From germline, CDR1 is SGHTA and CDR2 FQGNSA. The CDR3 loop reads CASSWPQGYKTEAFF. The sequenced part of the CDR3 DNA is TGTGCCAGCAGCTGGCCACAGGGTTATAAAACTGAA.

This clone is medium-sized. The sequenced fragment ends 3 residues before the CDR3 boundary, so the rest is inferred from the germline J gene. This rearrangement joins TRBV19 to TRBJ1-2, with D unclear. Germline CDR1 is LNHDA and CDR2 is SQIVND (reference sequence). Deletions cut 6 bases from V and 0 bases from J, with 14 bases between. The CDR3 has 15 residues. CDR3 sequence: CASSRRLSANYGYTF. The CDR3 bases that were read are TGTGCCAGTAGCCGTAGACTGAGCGCTAACTATGGC.

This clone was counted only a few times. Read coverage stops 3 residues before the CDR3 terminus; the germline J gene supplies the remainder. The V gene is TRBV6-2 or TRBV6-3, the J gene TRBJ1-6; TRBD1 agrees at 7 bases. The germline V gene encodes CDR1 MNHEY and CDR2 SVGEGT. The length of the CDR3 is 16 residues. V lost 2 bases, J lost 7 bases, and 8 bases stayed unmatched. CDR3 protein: CASSYTQGDGNSPLHF. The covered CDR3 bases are TGTGCCAGCAGTTACACCCAGGGGGACGGAAATTCACCC.

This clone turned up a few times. CDR3 DNA (partial): TGTGCCAGTAGTATGGACAGGGTCGGTAATGAAAAA. Translation gives CASSMDRVGNEK. The full CDR3 is CASSMDRVGNEKLFF. The chain joins TRBV19 to TRBJ1-4; 8 bases are a match to TRBD1. The CDR3 end is not reached by the read, which stops 3 residues before it; the germline J gene fills it in. The ends lost 3 bases at V and 4 bases at J; junction bases unmatched: 4. This CDR3 comprises 15 residues. The germline V gene encodes CDR1 LNHDA and CDR2 SQIVND (reference sequence).

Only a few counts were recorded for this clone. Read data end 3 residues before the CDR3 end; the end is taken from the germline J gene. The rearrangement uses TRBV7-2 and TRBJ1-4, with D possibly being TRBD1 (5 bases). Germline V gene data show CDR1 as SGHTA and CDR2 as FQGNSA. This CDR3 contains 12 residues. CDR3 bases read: TGTGCCAGCAGCTTAGAAGGGGTGAAA. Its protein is CASSLEGVK. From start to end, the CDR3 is CASSLEGVKLFF.

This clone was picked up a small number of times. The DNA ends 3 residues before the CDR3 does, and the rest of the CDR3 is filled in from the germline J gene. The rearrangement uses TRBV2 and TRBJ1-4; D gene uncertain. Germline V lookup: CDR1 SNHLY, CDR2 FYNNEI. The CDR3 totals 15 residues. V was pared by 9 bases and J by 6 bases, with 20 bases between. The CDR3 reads CASYTPGQTYEKLFF. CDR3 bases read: TGTGCCAGTTATACCCCTGGGCAGACATATGAAAAA.

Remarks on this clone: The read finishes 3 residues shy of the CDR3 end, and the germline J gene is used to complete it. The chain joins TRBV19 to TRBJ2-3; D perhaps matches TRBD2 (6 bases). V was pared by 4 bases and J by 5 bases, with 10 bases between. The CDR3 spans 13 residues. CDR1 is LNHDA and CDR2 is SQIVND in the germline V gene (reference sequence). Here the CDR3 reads CASSTEGRDTQYF. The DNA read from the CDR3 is TGTGCCAGTAGTACGGAGGGGAGAGATACG.

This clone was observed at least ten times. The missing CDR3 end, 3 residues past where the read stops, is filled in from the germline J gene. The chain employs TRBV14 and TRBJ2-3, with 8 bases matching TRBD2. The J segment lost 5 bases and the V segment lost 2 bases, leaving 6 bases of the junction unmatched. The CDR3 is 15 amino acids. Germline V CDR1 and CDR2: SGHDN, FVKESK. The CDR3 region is CASSQTGGLGDTQYF. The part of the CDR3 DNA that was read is TGTGCCAGCAGCCAAACGGGGGGGCTTGGAGATACG.

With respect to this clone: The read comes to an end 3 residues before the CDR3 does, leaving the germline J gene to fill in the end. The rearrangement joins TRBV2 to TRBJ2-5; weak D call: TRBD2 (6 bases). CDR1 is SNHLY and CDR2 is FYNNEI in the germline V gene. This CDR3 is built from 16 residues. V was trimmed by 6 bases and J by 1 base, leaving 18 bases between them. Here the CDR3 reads CASSPSGGATQETQYF. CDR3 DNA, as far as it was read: TGTGCCAGCAGCCCCTCAGGCGGGGCGACCCAAGAGACC.